This T cell receptor (beta chain) was obtained from a study of T cell responses to AZD1222 COVID-19 vaccine. General study findings and limits: Researchers took repertoire samples only after the peak T cell response had come. It should be noted that donors were predominantly white British and more often female, and clonal diversity was possibly underestimated.

Data came from immunoSEQ multiplex PCR; TCRdb stores just in-frame clones and leaves some out. The sample consists of nearly 95,000 clones, 80% to 90% of them appearing once. Worth noting for this clone: What it binds is not known.

Second-dose recipients at about 4 or about 12 weeks were treated as one pooled group. Germline V lookup: CDR1 MNHEY, CDR2 SVGEGT. The CDR3 extends over 16 amino acids. The V gene end was trimmed by 6 bases and the J gene end by 2 bases; junction bases not matched to a gene: 11. The rearrangement joins TRBV6-2 or TRBV6-3 to TRBJ2-5; TRBD2 agrees at 8 bases. The sequence was collected from an adult who received the AZD1222 COVID-19 vaccine. Here the sequenced sample was peripheral blood, taken 28 days after the second AZD1222 dose. CDR3 sequence: CASSRIGLAGQETQYF. As DNA, the CDR3 is TGTGCCAGCAGCCGCATCGGACTAGCTGGGCAAGAGACCCAGTACTTC.